This T cell receptor beta chain is from a study of shared clonotypes between healthy human individuals (dated by TCRdb to 2020 to 2022). Concerning the study at large: The cohort included a few men and a couple of women between 18 and 49 years of age. Per donor, three plates each were used for CD4 naive and CD4 memory, two for CD8 naive, and one for CD8 memory. Blood TCR repertoires of about 5 healthy adults were deeply sequenced to estimate repertoire size and the extent of clonotype sharing between individuals. To increase sequencing depth and limit assay-specific biases, TCR repertoire library preparation and sequencing were carried out by different laboratories using diverse techniques. Per donor, leukapheresis produced somewhere between about 0.9 and 9 billion PBMCs.

Paper-wide results and their limitations: Based on pairwise subsampling, the degree of clonotype sharing among donors was expected to be affected by sequencing depth. When several donors were compared, the shared fraction of clonotypes was roughly 5% for naive CD4, more than 3% for naive CD8, more than 2% for memory CD4, and about 0.36% for memory CD8. Compared with non-shared clonotypes, clonotypes shared by all four sorted-subset donors had higher generation probabilities. Sampling was limited to blood, and TCR repertoires in tissue likely differ from TCR repertoires in blood. The genetic and exposure-history diversity represented was limited by the small number of donors. Rarefaction of sorted-subset datasets indicated incomplete sequencing despite the large sequencing depth. Estimated clonotype richness was generally larger for naive than for memory subsets.

Healthy HIV-negative adults with no recently reported acute infections or vaccinations were included as donors. Every donor was a Caucasian adult residing in Nashville, Tennessee, USA. CD4+ T cells were enriched through magnetic negative selection, after which naive cells were positively selected on CD45RA and the remaining negative fraction served as the memory subset. Blood was obtained by leukapheresis, after which PBMCs were separated by Ficoll-Histopaque density gradient centrifugation and cryopreserved in liquid nitrogen vapor phase. Purity and quantity of every magnetically sorted T cell population were checked by analytical flow cytometry. Genomic DNA was isolated from each sorted fraction and quantified by UV absorbance on a Nanodrop 2000c. TCR CDR3 regions were amplified from genomic DNA by multiplex PCR using the deep immunoSEQ assay. Extracted genomic DNA from each cell subset was distributed evenly across all wells of several immunoSEQ 96-well plates, and each plate was treated as a replicate. For sorted subsets, 150 to 250 ng of genomic DNA, equivalent to roughly 33,000 T cell genomes, went into each replicate PCR. Purified libraries were measured with a Qubit 3.0 fluorometer, size-checked on a Bioanalyzer 2100, and measured again with the KAPA Library Quantification kit. Every immunoSEQ 96-well plate was sequenced on a separate single-read 150-cycle Illumina NextSeq 550 flow cell. As for the original processing: Because the immunoSEQ output held only junctional sequences and lacked quality scores, the filtering could not match the filtering applied to full-length reads. Sequences were annotated with PyIR, a Python wrapper for IgBLAST v1.9, using IMGT germline references to assign V/J genes and CDR3. Reads were removed for weak V/J assignments (E-value above 1e-6), missing CDR3, stop codons, out-of-frame junctions, or ambiguous translated residues. V3J clonotypes were defined as sequences sharing the same inferred V gene, J gene, and CDR3 amino acid sequence. To compute the percentage overlap between repertoires, the number of shared unique clonotypes was divided by the size of the smaller repertoire. RTK rarefaction, the Chao1 estimator, and Recon v2.1 estimates of unobserved clonotypes were used to assess repertoire richness. Generation probabilities for all TCRbeta clonotypes obtained by the gDNA method from a handful of donors were computed using OLGA. As stored in TCRdb, this immuneACCESS dataset retains in-frame rearrangements with V and J assigned. A fraction of the clones does not appear; measured against another copy, unresolved V genes explain less than half of the discrepancy, and the remainder lacks a known reason. V and J calls plus clone size are reproduced from that table; the DNA served to infer D and trimming. The table for this sample lists approximately 1,000,000 clones; approximately 80% of them were counted only once. About 0.94% of the sample rests with the top ten.

Comment on this clone: It lacks a known antigen. No much larger clone exists at a distance of one base, and base qualities are not known.

For CDR1 and CDR2, the germline V gene (reference sequence) lists MNHEY and SMNVEV. The CDR3 runs 15 amino acids, cysteine and phenylalanine included. Only CDR3 DNA is held: 45 bases, read in frame from base 1. Unmatched junction bases come to 6, with V trimmed by 5 bases and J by 2 bases. This sequence originates from a man in his late teens or twenties in good health. Some clones in this sample may be carry-over from other donors' samples. The sequence links TRBV27 to TRBJ2-7, and TRBD2 aligns with 10 junction nucleotides. Sequencing used memory CD4+ T cells from PBMCs. This specimen's cell subset or site label, per the study, means: CD45RA-negative fraction. The DNA sequence is TGTGCCAGCAGTATAAACGGACTAGCGGCCTACGAGCAGTACTTC. Translated, this is CASSINGLAAYEQYF.